Here is one T cell receptor (beta chain) with its context. Its target is unknown. These data are taken from a study of EBV T-cell therapy then PD-1 blockade in nasopharyngeal carcinoma. The treatment was: AdE1-LMPpoly-expanded autologous EBV-specific T-cell therapy followed by anti-PD-1 nivolumab. This CDR3 region has 13 residues. V was pared by 0 bases and J by 8 bases, with 7 bases between. Germline values: CDR1 LGHNA, CDR2 YSLEER. Generated by immunoSEQ multiplex PCR, the TCRdb table keeps only in-frame clones and is missing some. In the table there are about 14,000 clones, 84% of which are singletons.

The chain has TRBV4-3 and TRBJ2-2; perhaps D is TRBD1 or TRBD2 (5 bases each). The source was CD8+ T cells from blood, collected at approximately day 100 from a patient whose treatment included autologous EBV-specific T cells and nivolumab. This TCR came from a man aged 40-50 years with nasopharyngeal carcinoma. CDR3 loop: CASSQEEGGELFF. CDR3 nucleotide sequence: TGCGCCAGCAGCCAAGAAGAGGGGGGGGAGCTGTTTTTT.